The 25 T cell receptor beta chains below all came from one sample that was sequenced in a study of shared clonotypes between healthy human individuals (dated by TCRdb to the early 2020s). The library was made by the immunoSEQ multiplex PCR assay. Held by TCRdb, this immuneACCESS table contains in-frame sequences only and omits some clones. Under half of the omission traces to an unresolved V gene where checked; the cause of the rest is unknown. The sample table shows about 1.1 million clones, and approximately 80% are seen once. The top ten hold under 0.8% of the sample. Sequenced input: memory CD4+ T cells from PBMCs. The cell subset or site label of this sample denotes: CD45RA-negative fraction. Receptors originate from a man between 18 and 35 years old in good health. Some clones in this sample may be carry-over from other donors' samples.

The DNA for the CDR3 is TGTGCCAGCACCCGAACGACAGGGGGCACTGAAGCTTTCTTT. It yields the protein CASTRTTGGTEAFF. The J gene is TRBJ1-1, the V gene TRBV2; TRBD1 matches 9 bases. V gave up 7 bases and J gave up 4 bases; unmatched junction bases: 7. This CDR3 is built from 14 residues. Looked up from germline, CDR1 is SNHLY and CDR2 is FYNNEI. Full variable domain (missing parts from reference TRBV2 and TRBJ1-1): EPEVTQTPSHQVTQMGQEVILRCVPISNHLYFYWYRQILGQKVEFLVSFYNNEISEKSEIFDDQFSVERPDGSNFTLKIRSTKLEDSAMYFCASTRTTGGTEAFFGQGTRLTVV.

The V and J genes are TRBV7-3 and TRBJ2-2; D might be TRBD1 (6 bases). V dropped 5 bases and J dropped 8 bases, with 12 bases sitting between them. The germline gives CDR1 SGHTA, CDR2 FQGTGA. The CDR3 runs 13 residues. The CDR3 is CASSQIGQGELFF. The CDR3 DNA reads TGTGCCAGCAGCCAGATAGGACAGGGGGAGCTGTTTTTT.

V is TRBV7-3 and J is TRBJ2-3; no definite D call. The V end was cut by 5 bases, the J end by 7 bases, with 10 bases between. Germline loops: CDR1 SGHTA, CDR2 FQGTGA. This CDR3 region has 12 residues. The CDR3 DNA is TGTGCCAGCAGCGACACTCTAAATACGCAGTATTTT. Its translation is CASSDTLNTQYF.

V and J are TRBV6-1 and TRBJ2-1; a weak D match, TRBD2 (6 bases). The length of the CDR3 is 14 residues. Trimming removed 6 bases at V and 7 bases at J, with 16 bases between. Germline lookup yields CDR1 MNHNS and CDR2 SASEGT. DNA of the CDR3: TGTGCCAGCAGACTCGGGAGTATAGTGAATGAGCAGTTCTTC. This sequence encodes CASRLGSIVNEQFF.

The V call is TRBV25-1, the J call TRBJ2-1, with TRBD1 identical over 7 bases. J was trimmed by 5 bases and V by 6 bases; bases with no gene match: 1. The V gene's germline CDR1 is MGHDK and CDR2 SYGVNS. The CDR3 covers 12 residues. CDR3 region: CASRTGHNEQFF. The DNA for the CDR3 is TGTGCCAGCAGGACAGGGCACAATGAGCAGTTCTTC.

The chain combines TRBV28 with TRBJ1-1, with TRBD1 matching 11 bases. Trimming cost V 6 bases and J 2 bases; bases outside gene matches: 11. This CDR3 is 17 amino acids long. From germline, CDR1 is MDHEN and CDR2 SYDVKM. The CDR3 is CASSTFPGQGVNTEAFF. CDR3 nucleotides: TGTGCCAGCAGCACCTTCCCGGGACAGGGGGTAAACACTGAAGCTTTCTTT.

The chain employs TRBV5-1 and TRBJ2-5; D is tentatively TRBD1 or TRBD2 (6 bases each). The better agreement between TRBJ2-7 and the DNA end casts doubt on the J call. The CDR3 runs to 14 residues. Per the germline V gene, CDR1 is SGHRS and CDR2 is YFSETQ. In DNA, the CDR3 is TGCGCCAGCAGCACGGGGGCGCTGCCCTACGAGCAGTACTTC. Its translation: CASSTGALPYEQYF.

Worth noting for this clone: Other DNA sequences from this sample encode an identical CDR3 as well. This chain uses TRBV18 with TRBJ1-1; a possible D gene is TRBD1 (5 bases). This CDR3 contains 13 residues. V shed 6 bases and J shed 2 bases, with 10 bases lying between them. Germline CDR1 and CDR2: KGHSH and LQKENI. The CDR3 DNA reads as TGTGCCAGCTCGCTGACAGTTAACACTGAAGCTTTCTTT. Amino acid sequence: CASSLTVNTEAFF.

With respect to this clone: The same CDR3 also results from other DNA sequences found in this sample. This chain connects TRBV28 to TRBJ1-5; 12 positions match TRBD1. The V gene end was trimmed by 3 bases and the J gene end by 7 bases; junction bases not matched to a gene: 4. This CDR3 comprises 15 residues. CDR1 is MDHEN and CDR2 is SYDVKM in the germline V gene. The chain's CDR3 is CASSFGTGGRQPQHF. The DNA of the CDR3 is TGTGCCAGCAGTTTTGGGACAGGGGGCCGACAGCCCCAGCATTTT. Using reference TRBV28 and TRBJ1-5 for the parts outside the CDR3, the full variable domain is DVKVTQSSRYLVKRTGEKVFLECVQDMDHENMFWYRQDPGLGLRLIYFSYDVKMKEKGDIPEGYSVSREKKERFSLILESASTNQTSMYLCASSFGTGGRQPQHFGDGTRLSIL.

V usage is TRBV25-1 and J usage is TRBJ1-3, with unresolved D. The CDR3 extends over 16 amino acids. Trimming cost V 3 bases and J 0 bases, with 12 bases left between them. CDR1 is MGHDK, CDR2 SYGVNS, per germline. The CDR3 sequence: CASSDLGRSSGNTIYF. In DNA form, the CDR3 reads TGTGCCAGCAGTGACTTAGGGCGTAGCTCTGGAAACACCATATATTTT.

J is TRBJ1-1 and V is TRBV12-5; D is undetermined. The CDR3 is 13 amino acids. Looked up from germline, CDR1 is LGHNT and CDR2 is FRNRAP. The V end was cut by 7 bases, the J end by 1 base, with 10 bases between. The CDR3 coding sequence is TGTGCTAGTGCCTTGGGCCCGAACACTGAAGCTTTCTTT. It translates to CASALGPNTEAFF.

A remark on this clone: With a much larger clone just one base away, this may be a read error. This chain links TRBV27 with TRBJ2-7, with no clear D. The germline V gene encodes CDR1 MNHEY and CDR2 SMNVEV (reference sequence). The V end was cut by 2 bases, the J end by 3 bases, with 11 bases between. CDR3 length equals 14 residues. Here the CDR3 DNA reads TGTGCCAGCAGTTTAGGCAGGAGTATCTACGAGCAGTACTTC. It is translated as CASSLGRSIYEQYF.

V is TRBV7-9 and J is TRBJ1-1; D may be TRBD1 (5 bases). Germline CDR1 SEHNR, CDR2 FQNEAQ (reference sequence). Trimming left V 3 bases short and J 0 bases short, with 14 bases between. The CDR3 covers 16 residues. In DNA, the CDR3 is TGTGCCAGCAGCTTGACAGTCCTAGGTTTGAACACTGAAGCTTTCTTT. Translating it yields CASSLTVLGLNTEAFF.

The chain employs TRBV28 and TRBJ1-5; D is ambiguous. This CDR3 contains 16 residues. V was clipped by 3 bases and J by 4 bases, with 16 bases between them. The germline V gene has CDR1 MDHEN and CDR2 SYDVKM. CDR3 sequence reads: CASSLKWRAGNQPQHF. CDR3 DNA sequence: TGTGCCAGCAGTTTGAAGTGGAGGGCTGGAAATCAGCCCCAGCATTTT.

V is TRBV28 and J is TRBJ2-5; 10 bases are shared with TRBD2. Trimming took 4 bases from V and 4 from J; bases not matched to a gene: 9. Germline V gene sequence: CDR1 MDHEN, CDR2 SYDVKM. The CDR3 contains 16 residues. The chain's CDR3 is CASSSPLAGVIETQYF. As DNA, the CDR3 is TGTGCCAGCAGTTCCCCTCTAGCGGGGGTGATAGAGACCCAGTACTTC.

The chain is built from TRBV7-2 and TRBJ1-5; D uncertain. V was clipped by 5 bases and J by 5 bases, with 10 bases between them. CDR1 is SGHTA and CDR2 is FQGNSA in the germline V gene. CDR3 length: 13 amino acids. CDR3 amino acids: CASSPQRDQPQHF. CDR3 bases: TGTGCCAGCAGCCCGCAACGAGATCAGCCCCAGCATTTT. The whole variable domain, filled in from reference TRBV7-2 and TRBJ1-5, reads GAGVSQSPSNKVTEKGKDVELRCDPISGHTALYWYRQSLGQGLEFLIYFQGNSAPDKSGLPSDRFSAERTGGSVSTLTIQRTQQEDSAVYLCASSPQRDQPQHFGDGTRLSIL.

Remarks on this clone: This same CDR3 is encoded by further DNA sequences in the sample. V and J are TRBV15 and TRBJ2-7, with D perhaps TRBD2 (6 bases). The CDR3 totals 15 residues. Trimming removed 1 base at V and 0 bases at J, with 10 bases between. From germline, CDR1 is LNHNV and CDR2 YYDKDF (reference sequence). The CDR3 loop reads CATSRAGVPSYEQYF. Here the CDR3 DNA reads TGTGCCACCAGCAGAGCGGGGGTACCCTCCTACGAGCAGTACTTC.

This chain uses TRBV18 with TRBJ2-7, with 8 bases identical to TRBD2. Germline CDR1 reads KGHSH; CDR2 reads LQKENI. The CDR3 runs to 15 residues. V lost 0 bases to trimming and J lost 2 bases; unmatched junction nucleotides: 3. The CDR3 is CASSPPTAGAYEQYF. As DNA, the CDR3 is TGTGCCAGCTCACCACCGACAGCGGGAGCCTACGAGCAGTACTTC.

The V and J genes are TRBV28 and TRBJ1-5, with D possibly matching TRBD1 (6 bases). V dropped 10 bases and J dropped 7 bases, with 20 bases sitting between them. CDR3 length: 14 residues. The germline V gene encodes CDR1 MDHEN and CDR2 SYDVKM. CDR3 bases: TGTGCCATCAACGCAGGGGTTAGCGAGCAGCCCCAGCATTTT. Amino acid sequence: CAINAGVSEQPQHF.

V gene TRBV29-1 combines with J gene TRBJ2-5; TRBD1 might be the D (6 bases). The J call is doubtful: the DNA matches TRBJ2-7 better. The germline V gene encodes CDR1 SQVTM and CDR2 ANQGSEA. This CDR3 has 12 amino acids. This CDR3 reads CSVQETGYEQYF. The DNA for the CDR3 is TGCAGCGTCCAAGAGACAGGTTACGAGCAGTACTTC.

The chain links TRBV28 to TRBJ2-7, with D possibly matching TRBD1 (6 bases). CDR3 length: 15 residues. Germline loops: CDR1 MDHEN, CDR2 SYDVKM. The ends were cut back, 5 bases at V and 6 bases at J, with 20 bases in the middle. The CDR3 nucleotides are TGTGCCAGCAGTAAAACAGGGTTTATGCAAGGCGAGCAGTACTTC. Encoded protein: CASSKTGFMQGEQYF.

The J gene is TRBJ2-7, the V gene TRBV7-9, with D tentatively TRBD2 (5 bases). Germline lookup yields CDR1 SEHNR and CDR2 FQNEAQ (reference sequence). The CDR3 contains 13 residues. V lost 7 bases to trimming and J lost 3 bases, with 13 bases between them. CDR3 sequence reads: CASTRTGIYEQYF. The CDR3 DNA reads as TGTGCCAGCACCAGGACGGGGATCTACGAGCAGTACTTC.

This sequence joins TRBV27 and TRBJ2-6; 14 bases line up with TRBD2. The CDR3 loop spans 17 amino acids. Germline CDR1 reads MNHEY; CDR2 reads SMNVEV (reference sequence). Trimming cost V 6 bases and J 3 bases; bases outside gene matches: 4. The CDR3 loop is CASSRLAGGYGANVLTF. The CDR3 nucleotides are TGTGCCAGCAGCCGACTAGCGGGAGGGTATGGGGCCAACGTCCTGACTTTC.

This clone was picked up a small number of times. The rearrangement uses TRBV18 and TRBJ1-2; 11 bases line up with TRBD1. Losses at the gene ends were 3 bases for V and 4 bases for J; bases not matched to a gene: 7. Germline CDR1 reads KGHSH; CDR2 reads LQKENI. The CDR3 is 16 residues long. In DNA form, the CDR3 reads TGTGCCAGCTCACCCGGGACAGGGGGAAGAGGCTATGGCTACACCTTC. Its translation: CASSPGTGGRGYGYTF.

This chain joins TRBV2 and TRBJ2-5, with 10 bases lining up with TRBD2. V shed 1 base, J shed 9 bases, and the junction held 5 bases outside the gene matches. The CDR3 has 14 residues. Germline lookup yields CDR1 SNHLY and CDR2 FYNNEI. CDR3 sequence: CASSEGLAGVAQYF. CDR3 bases: TGTGCCAGCAGTGAAGGGCTAGCGGGAGTCGCCCAGTACTTC.